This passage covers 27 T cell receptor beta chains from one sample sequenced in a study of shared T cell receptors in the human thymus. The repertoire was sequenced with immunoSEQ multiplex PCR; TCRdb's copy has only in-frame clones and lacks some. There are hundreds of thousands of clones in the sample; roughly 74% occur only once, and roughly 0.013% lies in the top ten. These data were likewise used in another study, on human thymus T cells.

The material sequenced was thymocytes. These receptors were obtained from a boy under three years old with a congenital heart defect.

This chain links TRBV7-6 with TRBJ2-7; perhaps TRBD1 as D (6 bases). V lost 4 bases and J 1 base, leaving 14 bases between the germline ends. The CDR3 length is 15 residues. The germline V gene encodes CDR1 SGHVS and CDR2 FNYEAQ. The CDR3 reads CASSWGQTGSYEQYF. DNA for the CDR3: TGTGCCAGCAGCTGGGGTCAGACAGGATCCTACGAGCAGTACTTC.

CDR3 protein: CASSLMEGPRAYYEQYF. The CDR3 region has the DNA TGTGCCAGCAGCTTAATGGAGGGCCCTCGCGCCTACTACGAGCAGTACTTC. The gene calls are TRBV7-9 and TRBJ2-7, with D tentatively TRBD2 (6 bases). The V end lost 2 bases, the J end lost 3 bases, and 20 bases lay between the germline ends. The CDR3 contains 17 residues. Germline assignment: CDR1 SEHNR and CDR2 FQNEAQ (reference sequence).

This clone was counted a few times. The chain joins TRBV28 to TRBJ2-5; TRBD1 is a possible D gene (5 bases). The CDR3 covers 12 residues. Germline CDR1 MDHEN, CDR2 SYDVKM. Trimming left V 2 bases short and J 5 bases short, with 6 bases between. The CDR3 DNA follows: TGTGCCAGCAGTTTAAGGGGTGAGACCCAGTACTTC. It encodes CASSLRGETQYF.

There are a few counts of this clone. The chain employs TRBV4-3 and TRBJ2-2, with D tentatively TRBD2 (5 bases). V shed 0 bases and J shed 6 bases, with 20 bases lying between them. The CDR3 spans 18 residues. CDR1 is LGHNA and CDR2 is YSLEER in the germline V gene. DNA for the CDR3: TGCGCCAGCAGCCAAGATTCGCGGGCAGCTAAAGGTCCCGGGGAGCTGTTTTTT. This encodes CASSQDSRAAKGPGELFF.

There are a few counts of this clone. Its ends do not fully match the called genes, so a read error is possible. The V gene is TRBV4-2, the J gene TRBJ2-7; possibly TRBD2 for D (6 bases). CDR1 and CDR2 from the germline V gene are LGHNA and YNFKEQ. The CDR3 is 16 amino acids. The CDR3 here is CASSHPGGVSSYEQCF. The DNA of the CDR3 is TGTGCCAGCAGCCATCCTGGCGGGGTTAGCTCCTACGAGCAGTGCTTC.

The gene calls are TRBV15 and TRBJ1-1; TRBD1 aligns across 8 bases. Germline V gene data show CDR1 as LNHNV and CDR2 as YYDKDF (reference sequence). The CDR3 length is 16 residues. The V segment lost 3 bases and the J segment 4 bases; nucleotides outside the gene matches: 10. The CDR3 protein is CATSRARGQGSTEAFF. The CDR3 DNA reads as TGTGCCACCAGCAGGGCCAGGGGGCAGGGGAGCACTGAAGCTTTCTTT.

Written as DNA, the CDR3 is TGCAGCGTTGAATGCCCTAGTCTTAGCGGGGGCGGGAATGAGCAGTTCTTC. Protein: CSVECPSLSGGGNEQFF. The chain recombines TRBV29-1 with TRBJ2-1; 9 nucleotides match TRBD2. Germline-derived CDR1 and CDR2 are SQVTM and ANQGSEA. J was trimmed by 7 bases and V by 2 bases; bases with no gene match: 15. The CDR3 contains 17 residues.

This CDR3 reads CASSPGRLAFYEQYF. DNA of the CDR3: TGTGCCAGCTCCCCCGGGCGACTAGCGTTTTACGAGCAGTACTTC. This chain links TRBV14 with TRBJ2-7, with 8 bases identical to TRBD2. The CDR3 is made up of 15 amino acids. Germline CDR1 reads SGHDN; CDR2 reads FVKESK. V gave up 8 bases and J gave up 4 bases; unmatched junction bases: 13.

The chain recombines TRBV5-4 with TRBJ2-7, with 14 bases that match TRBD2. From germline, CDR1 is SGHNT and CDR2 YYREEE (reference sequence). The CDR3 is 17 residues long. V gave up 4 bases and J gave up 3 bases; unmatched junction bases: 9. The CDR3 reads CASSPGLAGVLSYEQYF. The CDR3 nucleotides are TGTGCCAGCAGCCCGGGACTAGCGGGAGTTCTAAGCTACGAGCAGTACTTC.

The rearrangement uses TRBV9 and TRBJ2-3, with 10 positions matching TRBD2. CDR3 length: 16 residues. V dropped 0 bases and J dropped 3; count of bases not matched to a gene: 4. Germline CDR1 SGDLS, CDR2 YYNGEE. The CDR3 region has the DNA TGTGCCAGCAGCGTAGGGGCTAGCGGGGGAACAGATACGCAGTATTTT. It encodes CASSVGASGGTDTQYF.

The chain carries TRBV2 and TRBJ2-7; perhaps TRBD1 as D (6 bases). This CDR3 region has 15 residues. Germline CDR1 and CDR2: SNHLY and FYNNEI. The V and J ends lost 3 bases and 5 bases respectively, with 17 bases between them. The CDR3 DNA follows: TGTGCCAGCAGTGATGTTCCTGCAGGGGTCCACGAGCAGTACTTC. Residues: CASSDVPAGVHEQYF.

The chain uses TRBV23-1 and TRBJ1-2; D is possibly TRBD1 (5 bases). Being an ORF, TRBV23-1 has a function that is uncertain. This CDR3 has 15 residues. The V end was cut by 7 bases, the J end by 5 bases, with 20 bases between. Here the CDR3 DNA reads TGCGCCAGCACCTCTTTCGGAATCGACAGATATGGCTACACCTTC. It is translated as CASTSFGIDRYGYTF.

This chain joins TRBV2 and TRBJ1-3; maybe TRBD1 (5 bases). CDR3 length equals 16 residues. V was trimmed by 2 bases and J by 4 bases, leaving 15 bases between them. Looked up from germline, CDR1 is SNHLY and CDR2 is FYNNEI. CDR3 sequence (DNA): TGTGCCAGCAGTGAATCCCCCCAGGGCTCAGGAAACACCATATATTTT. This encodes CASSESPQGSGNTIYF.

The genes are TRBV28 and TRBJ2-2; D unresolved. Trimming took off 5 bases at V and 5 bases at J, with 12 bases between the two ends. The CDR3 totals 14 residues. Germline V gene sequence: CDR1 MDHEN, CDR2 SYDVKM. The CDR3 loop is CASSGLFGTGELFF. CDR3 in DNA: TGTGCCAGCAGTGGTCTTTTCGGGACCGGGGAGCTGTTTTTT.

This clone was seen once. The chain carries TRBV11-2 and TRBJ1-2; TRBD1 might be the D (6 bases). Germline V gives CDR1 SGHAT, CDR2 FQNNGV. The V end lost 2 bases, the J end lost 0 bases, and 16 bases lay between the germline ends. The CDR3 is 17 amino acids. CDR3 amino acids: CASSLLGGQLSNYGYTF. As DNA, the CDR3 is TGTGCCAGCAGCTTATTAGGGGGTCAGCTTTCTAACTATGGCTACACCTTC.

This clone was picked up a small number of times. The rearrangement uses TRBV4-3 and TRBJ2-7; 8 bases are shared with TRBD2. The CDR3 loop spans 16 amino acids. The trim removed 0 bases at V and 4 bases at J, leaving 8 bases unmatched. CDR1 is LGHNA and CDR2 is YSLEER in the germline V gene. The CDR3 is CASSQDLKRGQYEQYF. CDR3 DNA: TGCGCCAGCAGCCAAGACCTTAAGCGGGGGCAGTACGAGCAGTACTTC.

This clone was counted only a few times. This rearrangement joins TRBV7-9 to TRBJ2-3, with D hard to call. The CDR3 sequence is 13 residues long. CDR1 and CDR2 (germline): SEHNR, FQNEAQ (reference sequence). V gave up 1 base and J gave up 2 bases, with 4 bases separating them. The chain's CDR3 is CASSLDHTDTQYF. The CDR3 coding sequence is TGTGCCAGCAGCTTAGATCACACAGATACGCAGTATTTT.

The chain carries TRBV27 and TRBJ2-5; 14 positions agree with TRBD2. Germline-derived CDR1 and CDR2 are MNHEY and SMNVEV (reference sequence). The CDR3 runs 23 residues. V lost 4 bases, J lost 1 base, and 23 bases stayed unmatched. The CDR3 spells CASSSRPDRPPRTSGGPQETQYF. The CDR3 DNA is TGTGCCAGCAGTTCCCGACCTGACAGGCCCCCTCGGACTAGCGGGGGGCCCCAAGAGACCCAGTACTTC.

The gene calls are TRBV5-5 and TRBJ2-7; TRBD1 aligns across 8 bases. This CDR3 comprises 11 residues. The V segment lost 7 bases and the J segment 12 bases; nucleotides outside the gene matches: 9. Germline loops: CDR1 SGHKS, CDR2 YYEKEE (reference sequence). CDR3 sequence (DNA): TGTGCCAGCTCTCAGGGGGCACGGCGGTACTTC. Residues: CASSQGARRYF.

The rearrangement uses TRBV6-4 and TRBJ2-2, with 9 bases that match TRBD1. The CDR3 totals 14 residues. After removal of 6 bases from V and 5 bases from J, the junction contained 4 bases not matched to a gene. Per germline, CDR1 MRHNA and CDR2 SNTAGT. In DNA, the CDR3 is TGTGCCAGCAGCCGGGACAGGGAAACCGGGGAGCTGTTTTTT. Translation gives CASSRDRETGELFF.

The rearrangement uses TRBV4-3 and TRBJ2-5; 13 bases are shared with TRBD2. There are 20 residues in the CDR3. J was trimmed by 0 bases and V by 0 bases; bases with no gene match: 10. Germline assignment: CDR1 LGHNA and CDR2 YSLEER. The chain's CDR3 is CASSQDGLAGVPENQETQYF. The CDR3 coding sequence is TGCGCCAGCAGCCAAGATGGACTAGCGGGAGTACCCGAAAACCAAGAGACCCAGTACTTC.

In DNA, the CDR3 is TGTGCCAGCAGAGCAGGGGTTTCAGGGGCCAACGTCCTGACTTTC. Protein sequence: CASRAGVSGANVLTF. The chain combines TRBV7-9 with TRBJ2-6, with a possible D match to TRBD1 (6 bases). Germline CDR1 is SEHNR and CDR2 is FQNEAQ (reference sequence). Trimming took 6 bases from V and 4 from J, leaving 13 bases between them. The length of the CDR3 is 15 residues.

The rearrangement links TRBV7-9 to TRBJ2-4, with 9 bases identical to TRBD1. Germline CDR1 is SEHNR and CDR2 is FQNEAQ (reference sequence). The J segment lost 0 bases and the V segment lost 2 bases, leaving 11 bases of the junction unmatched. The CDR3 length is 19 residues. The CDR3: CASSLRGGDRALAKNIQYF. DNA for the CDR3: TGTGCCAGCAGCTTAAGGGGAGGGGACAGGGCATTAGCCAAAAACATTCAGTACTTC.

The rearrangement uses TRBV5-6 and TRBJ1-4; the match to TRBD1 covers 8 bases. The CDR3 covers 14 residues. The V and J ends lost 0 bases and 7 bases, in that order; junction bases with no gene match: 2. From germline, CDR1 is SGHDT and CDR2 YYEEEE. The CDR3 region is CASSLVQGGEKLFF. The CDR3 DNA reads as TGTGCCAGCAGCTTGGTACAGGGGGGTGAAAAACTGTTTTTT.

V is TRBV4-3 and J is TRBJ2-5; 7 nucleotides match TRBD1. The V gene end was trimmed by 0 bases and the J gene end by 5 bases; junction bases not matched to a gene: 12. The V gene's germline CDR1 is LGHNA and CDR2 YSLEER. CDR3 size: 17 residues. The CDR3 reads CASSQDYRGQRRETQYF. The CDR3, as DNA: TGCGCCAGCAGCCAAGATTACCGGGGACAGAGGAGGGAGACCCAGTACTTC.

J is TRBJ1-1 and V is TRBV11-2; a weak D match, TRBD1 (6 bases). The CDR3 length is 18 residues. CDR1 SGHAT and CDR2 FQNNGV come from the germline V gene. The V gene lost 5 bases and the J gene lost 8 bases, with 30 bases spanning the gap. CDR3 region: CASSLSGPRAGEFREAFF. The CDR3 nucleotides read TGTGCCAGCAGCCTCAGTGGGCCCAGGGCAGGGGAGTTCCGGGAAGCTTTCTTT.

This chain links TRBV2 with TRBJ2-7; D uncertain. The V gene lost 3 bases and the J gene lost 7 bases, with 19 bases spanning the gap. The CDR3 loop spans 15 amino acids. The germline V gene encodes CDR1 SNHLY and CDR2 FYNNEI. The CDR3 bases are TGTGCCAGCAGTGATTCGCGGCTTCTCTTGTGGGAGCAGTACTTC. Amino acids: CASSDSRLLLWEQYF.